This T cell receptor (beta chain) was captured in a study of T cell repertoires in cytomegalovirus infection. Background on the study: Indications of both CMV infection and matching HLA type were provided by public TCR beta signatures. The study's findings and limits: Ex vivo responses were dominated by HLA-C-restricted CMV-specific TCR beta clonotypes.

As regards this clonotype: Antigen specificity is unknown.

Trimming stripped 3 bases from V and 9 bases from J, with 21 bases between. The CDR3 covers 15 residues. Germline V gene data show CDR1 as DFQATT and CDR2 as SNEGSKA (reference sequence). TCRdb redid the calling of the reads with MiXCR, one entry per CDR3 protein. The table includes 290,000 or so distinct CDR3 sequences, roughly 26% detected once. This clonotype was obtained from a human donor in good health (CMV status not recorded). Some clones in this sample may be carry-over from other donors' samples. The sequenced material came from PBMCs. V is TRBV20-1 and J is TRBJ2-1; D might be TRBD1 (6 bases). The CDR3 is CSARAPGPGGAEQFF. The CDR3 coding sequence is TGCAGTGCTAGGGCTCCGGGCCCTGGGGGCGCTGAGCAGTTCTTC.